This T cell receptor beta chain is from a study of T cells in Graves' hyperthyroidism and ophthalmopathy. As for the study in general: Peripheral blood was obtained at initial diagnosis, preceding any treatment.

Trimming took off 0 bases at V and 5 bases at J, with 14 bases between the two ends. CDR1 is MNHEY, CDR2 SVGAGI, per germline. The CDR3 loop spans 17 amino acids. Study-level results: The model foresaw ophthalmopathy a median 6.5 months prior to onset. A model built on 13 V-J features separated ophthalmopathy from stable hyperthyroidism.

From approximately 9.1 ml of fresh peripheral blood, PBMCs were isolated. Researchers amplified the TCR beta CDR3 regions from RNA transcripts. The TCR CDR3 was amplified in a first-round RT-PCR using the HTBI primer set. TCRdb recomputed calls from the multiplex PCR reads with MiXCR, one row per CDR3 protein. Of about 410,000 distinct CDR3 sequences listed, about 15% were seen once; the top ten hold 13%. With regard to this clonotype: Its target is not known.

This clonotype was sampled from a man aged 18 to 35 with Graves' ophthalmopathy. The material sequenced was blood. V is TRBV6-5 and J is TRBJ1-6, with D tentatively TRBD1 (6 bases). CDR3 DNA: TGTGCCAGCAGTTACTCGGGACACCGGATCGATAATTCACCCCTCCACTTT. This encodes CASSYSGHRIDNSPLHF.